Below, 17 T cell receptor beta chains from the same sample are listed, as sequenced in a study of T cell responses to AZD1222 COVID-19 vaccine. Sequencing used immunoSEQ multiplex PCR; TCRdb keeps in-frame clones, though not all of them. The sample records under 140,000 clones, 80% to 95% being singletons. The source material was peripheral blood, sampled 28 days after the second AZD1222 dose. These receptor sequences come from an adult who received the AZD1222 COVID-19 vaccine.

The rearrangement uses TRBV3-1 (or the pseudogene TRBV3-2) and TRBJ2-7, with 7 bases matching TRBD1. CDR3 length equals 15 residues. V shed 4 bases, J shed 3 bases, and the junction held 9 bases outside the gene matches. CDR1 is LGHDT, CDR2 YNNKEL, per germline (reference sequence). This chain's CDR3 is CASSRTGTENYEQYF. Written as DNA, the CDR3 is TGTGCCAGCAGCCGGACCGGGACAGAAAACTACGAGCAGTACTTC.

This sequence joins TRBV7-2 and TRBJ2-3; D not resolved. The germline gives CDR1 SGHTA, CDR2 FQGNSA. This CDR3 region has 16 residues. Trimming cost V 1 base and J 1 base, with 12 bases left between them. The CDR3 nucleotides read TGTGCCAGCAGCTTAGGTTTTTCGGGCGGCACAGATACGCAGTATTTT. This encodes CASSLGFSGGTDTQYF.

Concerning this clone: The sample holds other DNA sequences that translate to the same CDR3. The rearrangement links TRBV6-5 to TRBJ1-1, with unresolved D. Germline CDR1 is MNHEY and CDR2 is SVGAGI. CDR3 size: 12 residues. V lost 6 bases, J lost 0 bases, and 5 bases lay in between. The CDR3 here is CASRRLNTEAFF. In DNA form, the CDR3 reads TGTGCCAGCAGACGGCTGAACACTGAAGCTTTCTTT.

The chain combines TRBV2 with TRBJ2-5; D unclear. CDR1 is SNHLY and CDR2 is FYNNEI in the germline V gene. Trimming pared 4 bases from V and 2 bases from J, leaving 8 bases between. The CDR3 has 13 residues. The DNA for the CDR3 is TGTGCCAGCAGTGCGTCGCAGCAAGAGACCCAGTACTTC. It is translated as CASSASQQETQYF.

The chain recombines TRBV21-1 with TRBJ1-3. TRBV21-1 is a pseudogene. The length of the CDR3 is 15 residues. This chain's CDR3 is CASSKLGSCGNTIYF. The CDR3 coding sequence is TGTGCCAGCAGCAAACTGGGATCATGCGGAAACACCATATATTTT.

The chain links TRBV7-2 to TRBJ2-7, with 9 bases that match TRBD2. This CDR3 region has 17 residues. After removal of 5 bases from V and 7 bases from J, the junction contained 18 bases not matched to a gene. Germline-derived CDR1 and CDR2 are SGHTA and FQGNSA. CDR3 protein: CASSPKGASGAFGEQYF. The CDR3 coding sequence is TGTGCCAGCAGCCCAAAGGGGGCTAGCGGGGCCTTTGGGGAGCAGTACTTC.

The table lists this clone with a count of one. The chain joins TRBV7-2 to TRBJ2-2, with TRBD2 as a possible D gene (6 bases). Trimming removed 6 bases from V and 5 bases from J, with 13 bases in between. The V gene's germline CDR1 is SGHTA and CDR2 FQGNSA. The CDR3 extends over 14 amino acids. CDR3 loop: CASRPALATGELFF. CDR3 nucleotides: TGTGCCAGCAGACCCGCGCTAGCGACCGGGGAGCTGTTTTTT.

This chain links TRBV19 with TRBJ2-3; D uncertain. From germline, CDR1 is LNHDA and CDR2 SQIVND (reference sequence). Trimming removed 0 bases at V and 1 base at J, with 14 bases between. The CDR3 sequence is 17 residues long. CDR3 sequence (DNA): TGTGCCAGTAGTATAGATCTGGGTGGGTCGGGCACAGATACGCAGTATTTT. Amino acid sequence: CASSIDLGGSGTDTQYF.

The rearrangement links TRBV29-1 to TRBJ1-2; D unresolved. Trimming removed 2 bases at V and 5 bases at J, with 9 bases between. The CDR3 is made up of 12 amino acids. Germline V gives CDR1 SQVTM, CDR2 ANQGSEA. The CDR3 is CSVERSGYGYTF. In nucleotides, the CDR3 is TGCAGCGTTGAACGGTCTGGGTATGGCTACACCTTC.

J is TRBJ1-2 and V is TRBV19; D not certain. This CDR3 spans 14 amino acids. Between the trimmed V and J ends, which lost 1 base and 3 bases, there was a span of 9 bases. The germline gives CDR1 LNHDA, CDR2 SQIVND (reference sequence). In nucleotides, the CDR3 is TGTGCCAGTAGTATAGCAAACACATACTATGGCTACACCTTC. As protein: CASSIANTYYGYTF.

Remarks on this clone: Other DNA sequences from this sample encode an identical CDR3 as well. The chain recombines TRBV5-1 with TRBJ2-3, with D unclear. V was clipped by 0 bases and J by 6 bases, with 5 bases between them. The CDR3 runs to 12 residues. The germline gives CDR1 SGHRS, CDR2 YFSETQ. DNA of the CDR3: TGCGCCAGCAGCTTGGTTACGGATACGCAGTATTTT. Encoded protein: CASSLVTDTQYF.

The rearrangement joins TRBV15 to TRBJ2-6; the D is unclear. V was shortened by 5 bases and J by 1 base, with 9 bases between the two germline ends. The germline V gene encodes CDR1 LNHNV and CDR2 YYDKDF (reference sequence). The CDR3 runs to 15 residues. The CDR3 loop is CATSVEASGANVLTF. The CDR3, as DNA: TGTGCCACCAGCGTCGAGGCTTCTGGGGCCAACGTCCTGACTTTC.

The chain combines TRBV6-5 with TRBJ1-1; the D gene is possibly TRBD1 (5 bases). Trimming pared 0 bases from V and 11 bases from J, leaving 16 bases between. Germline-derived CDR1 and CDR2 are MNHEY and SVGAGI. The CDR3 extends over 14 amino acids. CDR3 region: CASSYSLRGGAAFF. DNA of the CDR3: TGTGCCAGCAGTTACTCTCTTCGGGGCGGGGCTGCTTTCTTT.

This clone was observed once. The chain uses TRBV18 and TRBJ1-1; TRBD1 agrees at 7 bases. This CDR3 spans 12 amino acids. V lost 1 base and J lost 10; bases outside the gene matches: 3. CDR1 and CDR2 from the germline V gene are KGHSH and LQKENI. The CDR3 spells CASSPRQGPAFF. The CDR3 bases are TGTGCCAGCTCACCACGACAGGGCCCAGCTTTCTTT.

The chain carries TRBV6-7 and TRBJ1-2; TRBD1 might be the D (5 bases). TRBV6-7 is treated as an ORF (open reading frame) with a function not yet certain. CDR3 length equals 15 residues. The ends were cut back, 5 bases at V and 2 bases at J, with 15 bases in the middle. The CDR3 spells CASSLGTAVNYGYTF. In DNA, the CDR3 is TGTGCCAGCAGTCTGGGGACGGCCGTCAACTATGGCTACACCTTC.

This clone is a singleton in its sample. The CDR3 DNA follows: TGTGCCAGCAGCGTAGTGTCCCTCGGAGATACGCAGTATTTT. Amino acids: CASSVVSLGDTQYF. The V and J genes are TRBV9 and TRBJ2-3; D is uncertain. The V end was cut by 0 bases, the J end by 5 bases, with 10 bases between. Germline V gene data show CDR1 as SGDLS and CDR2 as YYNGEE. The CDR3 consists of 14 residues.

This chain joins TRBV18 and TRBJ1-5; 8 nucleotides line up with TRBD1. Looked up from germline, CDR1 is KGHSH and CDR2 is LQKENI. The trim removed 6 bases at V and 5 bases at J, leaving 6 bases unmatched. This CDR3 spans 14 amino acids. The CDR3 here is CASSPTGADQPQHF. CDR3 DNA sequence: TGTGCCAGCTCTCCGACAGGGGCTGATCAGCCCCAGCATTTT.